Each of the 13 T cell receptor beta chains below was sequenced from the same sample in a study of radiation and T cells in renal cell carcinoma (TCRdb year 2020). The time point label, read with the paper, signifies: blood 4 weeks post-SBRT, at nephrectomy. The sample's treatment or condition label, decoded: 15 Gy SBRT to primary tumor, nephrectomy 4 weeks later. Receptor amplification or capture employed the immunoSEQ multiplex PCR assay. TCRdb took this table from immuneACCESS and kept in-frame rearrangements with V and J called. Such tables lack part of the clones; where checked against another copy, unresolved V genes explain under half of the gap, and the rest is unexplained. The sample data list some 150,000 clones, and approximately 86% of these were observed just once. In total, the top ten clones hold roughly 17% of the sample. Sample: blood, taken from a patient whose treatment included radiotherapy and nephrectomy. The source is a woman in her forties or fifties with renal cell carcinoma.

This sequence joins TRBV19 and TRBJ2-7; TRBD1 matches at 12 bases. Trimming removed 7 bases from V and 2 bases from J; junction bases left unmatched: 3. The CDR3 covers 14 residues. Germline-derived CDR1 and CDR2 are LNHDA and SQIVND (reference sequence). The CDR3 loop is CASKGQGAPYEQYF. CDR3 sequence (DNA): TGTGCCAGTAAGGGACAGGGGGCCCCCTACGAGCAGTACTTC.

This clone was counted a few times. This sequence joins TRBV18 and TRBJ1-1; D gene uncertain. Germline V gene data show CDR1 as KGHSH and CDR2 as LQKENI. The CDR3 is made up of 15 amino acids. Trimming took off 0 bases at V and 1 base at J, with 9 bases between the two ends. The CDR3 sequence is CASSPPGTKNTEAFF. CDR3 in DNA: TGTGCCAGCTCACCACCGGGAACAAAGAACACTGAAGCTTTCTTT. Full variable domain (rest looked up from reference TRBV18 and TRBJ1-1): NAGVMQNPRHLVRRRGQEARLRCSPMKGHSHVYWYRQLPEEGLKFMVYLQKENIIDESGMPKERFSAEFPKEGPSILRIQQVVRGDSAAYFCASSPPGTKNTEAFFGQGTRLTVV.

This clone appeared a few times. This CDR3 reads CASSQDWTEGYTF. The CDR3 region has the DNA TGCGCCAGCAGCCAAGATTGGACGGAAGGCTACACCTTC. The chain recombines TRBV4-3 with TRBJ1-2; D unclear. Germline lookup yields CDR1 LGHNA and CDR2 YSLEER. Trimming took off 0 bases at V and 8 bases at J, with 10 bases between the two ends. This CDR3 spans 13 amino acids.

The chain links TRBV19 to TRBJ1-1; D is unresolved. This CDR3 has 14 amino acids. Germline V gene data show CDR1 as LNHDA and CDR2 as SQIVND (reference sequence). V lost 2 bases and J 0 bases, leaving 7 bases between the germline ends. The CDR3 protein is CASSIQLMNTEAFF. Here the CDR3 DNA reads TGTGCCAGTAGTATACAGCTCATGAACACTGAAGCTTTCTTT.

This clone has only one observation. The chain carries TRBV7-6 and TRBJ2-7; tentative D call: TRBD2 (5 bases). The V end was cut by 5 bases, the J end by 4 bases, with 15 bases between. The CDR3 contains 14 residues. Germline CDR1 is SGHVS and CDR2 is FNYEAQ. CDR3 loop: CASSLSGKSYEQYF. The CDR3 coding sequence is TGTGCCAGCAGCCTTTCCGGGAAAAGTTACGAGCAGTACTTC.

The V and J genes are TRBV6-9 and TRBJ1-5; D unclear. This CDR3 is 14 amino acids long. The germline CDR1 and CDR2 sequences are MNHGY and SVAAGI. V lost 0 bases and J 4 bases, leaving 7 bases between the germline ends. CDR3 in amino acids: CASSYSGRNQPQHF. The CDR3 DNA sequence: TGTGCCAGCAGTTATTCGGGCAGGAATCAGCCCCAGCATTTT.

This sequence joins TRBV4-3 and TRBJ1-6; D is perhaps TRBD1 (6 bases). CDR3 length equals 16 residues. Trimming took off 1 base at V and 7 bases at J, with 14 bases between the two ends. From germline, CDR1 is LGHNA and CDR2 YSLEER. The DNA for the CDR3 is TGCGCCAGCAGCCAAGGCCGGACAGTGGGGAATTCACCCCTCCACTTT. Protein sequence: CASSQGRTVGNSPLHF.

The gene calls are TRBV11-2 and TRBJ2-7, with 8 bases that match TRBD1. The V and J ends lost 2 bases and 6 bases, in that order; junction bases with no gene match: 9. The germline CDR1 and CDR2 sequences are SGHAT and FQNNGV. This CDR3 has 15 residues. The CDR3 region is CASSLTPETGAEQYF. CDR3 DNA: TGTGCCAGCAGCTTAACGCCGGAGACAGGGGCCGAGCAGTACTTC. Filled out from reference TRBV11-2 and TRBJ2-7, the complete variable domain reads EAGVAQSPRYKIIEKRQSVAFWCNPISGHATLYWYQQILGQGPKLLIQFQNNGVVDDSQLPKDRFSAERLKGVDSTLKIQPAKLEDSAVYLCASSLTPETGAEQYFGPGTRLTVT.

The rearrangement joins TRBV7-2 to TRBJ2-5, with D maybe TRBD2 (7 bases). V was clipped by 3 bases and J by 5 bases, with 16 bases between them. This CDR3 has 15 amino acids. The V gene's germline CDR1 is SGHTA and CDR2 FQGNSA. CDR3 in DNA: TGTGCCAGCAGCTTGAGAAGGGGGGGCTATGAGACCCAGTACTTC. Translation: CASSLRRGGYETQYF. The variable domain in full, completed from reference TRBV7-2 and TRBJ2-5, reads GAGVSQSPSNKVTEKGKDVELRCDPISGHTALYWYRQSLGQGLEFLIYFQGNSAPDKSGLPSDRFSAERTGGSVSTLTIQRTQQEDSAVYLCASSLRRGGYETQYFGPGTRLLVL.

A few counts support this clone. The chain carries TRBV5-4 and TRBJ2-7; 7 bases align to TRBD1. Germline V gene sequence: CDR1 SGHNT, CDR2 YYREEE (reference sequence). The CDR3 covers 13 residues. V trimming: 4 bases; J trimming: 1 base; junction bases outside the gene matches: 2. CDR3 sequence: CASSPGQSYEQYF. Here the CDR3 DNA reads TGTGCCAGCAGCCCGGGACAGTCCTACGAGCAGTACTTC.

The chain employs TRBV12-5 and TRBJ2-7; D remains ambiguous. In germline, CDR1 is LGHNT, CDR2 FRNRAP. V dropped 6 bases and J dropped 3 bases, with 9 bases sitting between them. This CDR3 is 12 amino acids long. The CDR3 sequence: CASGPVSYEQYF. The CDR3 nucleotides are TGTGCTAGTGGGCCCGTAAGCTACGAGCAGTACTTC.

V is TRBV4-2 and J is TRBJ2-7; 7 bases match TRBD1. The CDR3 runs to 13 residues. The V gene's germline CDR1 is LGHNA and CDR2 YNFKEQ. V lost 3 bases to trimming and J lost 2 bases; unmatched junction nucleotides: 1. The CDR3 coding sequence is TGTGCCAGCAGCCAGACAGGGCCCTACGAGCAGTACTTC. This codes for CASSQTGPYEQYF.

The chain is built from TRBV14 and TRBJ2-7; D is unclear. The CDR3 has 12 residues. V lost 1 base, J lost 4 bases, and 5 bases lay in between. Germline assignment: CDR1 SGHDN and CDR2 FVKESK. CDR3 residues: CASSQVIYEQYF. The CDR3 DNA sequence: TGTGCCAGCAGCCAAGTCATTTACGAGCAGTACTTC.